This note documents a single T cell receptor (beta chain) sequence. The data derive from a study of blood T cell repertoires in COVID-19. The repertoire was sequenced with immunoSEQ multiplex PCR; TCRdb's copy has only in-frame clones and lacks some. This sample has roughly 260,000 clones, with more than 75% found just once. This CDR3 spans 14 amino acids. Trimming pared 5 bases from V and 7 bases from J, leaving 18 bases between. CDR1 and CDR2 (germline): SGHNT, YYREEE (reference sequence). The sequence came from a middle-aged man who had recovered from COVID-19. Sequenced material: peripheral blood. The chain recombines TRBV5-4 with TRBJ1-2; D is perhaps TRBD1 (6 bases). The CDR3 region has the DNA TGTGCCAGCAGACCCGGACAGTCCGTCAGTGGCTACACCTTC. Encoded protein: CASRPGQSVSGYTF.